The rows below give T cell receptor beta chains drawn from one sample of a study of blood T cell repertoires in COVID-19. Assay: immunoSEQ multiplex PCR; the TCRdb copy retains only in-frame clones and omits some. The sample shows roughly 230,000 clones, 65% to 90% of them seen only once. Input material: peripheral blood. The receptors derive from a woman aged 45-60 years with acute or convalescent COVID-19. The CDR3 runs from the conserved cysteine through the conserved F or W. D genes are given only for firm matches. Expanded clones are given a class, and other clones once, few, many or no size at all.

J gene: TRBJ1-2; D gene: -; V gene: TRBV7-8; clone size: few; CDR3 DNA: TGTGCCAGCAGCTTAGTCCTTTCGGAGCGGCAGGCAGTAGCCACCTTC; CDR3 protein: CASSLVLSERQAVATF
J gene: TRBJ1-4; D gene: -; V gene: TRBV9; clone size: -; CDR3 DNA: TGTGCCAGCAGCGGGGCAGGGTTGGGGCATGAAAAACTGTTTTTT; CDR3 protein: CASSGAGLGHEKLFF
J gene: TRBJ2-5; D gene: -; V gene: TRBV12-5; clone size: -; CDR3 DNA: TGTGCTAGTGGTTTGCTCCCGACGGGGAAAGAGACCCAGTACTTC; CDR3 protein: CASGLLPTGKETQYF
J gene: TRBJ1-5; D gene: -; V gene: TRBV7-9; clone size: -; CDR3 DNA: TGTGCCAGCAGCCGAAACACGAATCAGCCCCAGCATTTT; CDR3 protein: CASSRNTNQPQHF
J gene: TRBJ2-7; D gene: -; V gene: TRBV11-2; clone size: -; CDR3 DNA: TGTGCCAGCAGCTTAAGACTTTCCTACGAGCAGTACTTC; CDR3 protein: CASSLRLSYEQYF
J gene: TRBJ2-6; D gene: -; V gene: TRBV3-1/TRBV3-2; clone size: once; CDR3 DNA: TGTGCCAGCAGCCAAGACAGCTCTGGGGCCAACGTCCTGACTTTC; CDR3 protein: CASSQDSSGANVLTF
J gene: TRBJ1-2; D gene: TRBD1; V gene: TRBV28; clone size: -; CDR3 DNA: TGTGCCAGCAGTTTCCCCTTACCGGGACAGGCTAACTATGGCTACACCTTC; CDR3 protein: CASSFPLPGQANYGYTF
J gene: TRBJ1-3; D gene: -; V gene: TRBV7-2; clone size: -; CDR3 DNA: TGTGCCAGCAGCTTAGCGTTAGGGGAGGTGAACACCATATATTTT; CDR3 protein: CASSLALGEVNTIYF
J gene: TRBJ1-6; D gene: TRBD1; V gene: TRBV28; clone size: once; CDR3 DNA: TGTGCCAGCAGTTTGAGACAGGGAACCTCCTATAATTCACCCCTCCACTTT; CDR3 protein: CASSLRQGTSYNSPLHF
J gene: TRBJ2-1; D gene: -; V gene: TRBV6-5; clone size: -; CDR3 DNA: TGTGCCAGCAGCTCCGGGACTGGGACCTACAATGAGCAGTTCTTC; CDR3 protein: CASSSGTGTYNEQFF
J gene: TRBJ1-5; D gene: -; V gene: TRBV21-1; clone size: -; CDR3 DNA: TGTGCCAGCAGCAGGGGGAGGGTCAGCAATCAGCCCCAGCATTTT; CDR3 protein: CASSRGRVSNQPQHF
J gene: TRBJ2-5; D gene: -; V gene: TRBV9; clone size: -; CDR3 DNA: TGTGCCAGCAGCGTAGTCCAGGGGGGAGAGACCCAGTACTTC; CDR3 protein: CASSVVQGGETQYF
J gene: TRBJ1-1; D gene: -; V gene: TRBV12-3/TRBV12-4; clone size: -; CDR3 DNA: TGTGCCAGCAGTTTCGGGTCGGTGGCGGCTTTCTTT; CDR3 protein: CASSFGSVAAFF
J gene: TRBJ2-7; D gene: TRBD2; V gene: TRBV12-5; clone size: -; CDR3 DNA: TGTGCTAGTGGTTCCGACCTCGCGGGGGGCTCCTACGAGCAGTACTTC; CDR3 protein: CASGSDLAGGSYEQYF
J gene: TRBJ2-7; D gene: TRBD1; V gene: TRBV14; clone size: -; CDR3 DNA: TGTGCCAGCAGCCAGGGCTGGGGACAGATGAGTTACGAGCAGTACTTC; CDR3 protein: CASSQGWGQMSYEQYF
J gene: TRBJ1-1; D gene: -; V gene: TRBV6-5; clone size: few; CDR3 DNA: TGTGCCAGCAGAATCACAGGGTTGACTGAAGCTTTCTTT; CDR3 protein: CASRITGLTEAFF
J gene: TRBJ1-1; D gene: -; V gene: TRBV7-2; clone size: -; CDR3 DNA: TGTGCCAGCAGCTTCAGGGGCGGTGAAGCTTTCTTT; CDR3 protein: CASSFRGGEAFF
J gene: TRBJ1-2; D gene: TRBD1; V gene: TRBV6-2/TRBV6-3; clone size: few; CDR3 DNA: TGTGCCAGCAGTTTCGTCCCGGGACAGGGGCTCTATGGCTACACCTTC; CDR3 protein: CASSFVPGQGLYGYTF
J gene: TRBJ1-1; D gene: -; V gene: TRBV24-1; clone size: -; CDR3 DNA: TGTGCCACCAGTGATTCGATGGACACGGCGATAGCTTTCTTT; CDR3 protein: CATSDSMDTAIAFF
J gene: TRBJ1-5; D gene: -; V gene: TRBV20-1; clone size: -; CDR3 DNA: TGCAGTGCTAGTCGGGGGATCAATCAGCCCCAGCATTTT; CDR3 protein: CSASRGINQPQHF
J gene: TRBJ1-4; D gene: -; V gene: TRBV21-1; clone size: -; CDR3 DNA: TGTGCCAGCAGCAAACTACGACAGGGATCGGGGGAAAAACTGTTTTTT; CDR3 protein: CASSKLRQGSGEKLFF
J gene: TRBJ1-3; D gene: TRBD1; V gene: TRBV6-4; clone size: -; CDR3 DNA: TGTGCCAGCAGTGCCGGGACAGGGGAGCCTGGAAACACCATATATTTT; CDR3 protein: CASSAGTGEPGNTIYF
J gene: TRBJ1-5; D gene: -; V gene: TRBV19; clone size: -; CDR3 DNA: TGTGCCAGTAGTTCCTCCCCGCCAGGGATAAGCAATCAGCCCCAGCATTTT; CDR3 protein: CASSSSPPGISNQPQHF
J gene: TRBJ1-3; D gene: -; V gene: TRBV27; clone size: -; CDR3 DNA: TGTGCCAGCAGTTATTCCAGGAAGGTCGCTGGAAACACCATATATTTT; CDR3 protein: CASSYSRKVAGNTIYF
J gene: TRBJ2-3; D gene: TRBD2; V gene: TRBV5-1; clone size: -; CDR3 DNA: TGCGCCAGCAGCTATAGTTTAGCGGACGGGGGGACAGATACGCAGTATTTT; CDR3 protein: CASSYSLADGGTDTQYF